A selection of T cell receptor beta chains follows, all from one sample in a study of naive and memory T cell subsets. TCRdb used MiXCR to reprocess the UMI-ligation and nested PCR reads, holding one entry per CDR3 protein. The table includes approximately 150,000 distinct CDR3 sequences, roughly 22% detected once. The sample was naive CD4+ T cells from blood. The receptors shown here come from a human donor in good health. The CDR3 runs from the conserved cysteine through the conserved F or W. A D gene is named only where the DNA matches it firmly. For some rows the clone size is stated as once, few or many, or as a class when expanded; others skip it.

D gene: NA
J gene: TRBJ1-2
V gene: TRBV28
clone size: NA
CDR3 DNA: TGTGCCAGCAGTTTATACAGGGATGGCTACACCTTC
CDR3 protein: CASSLYRDGYTF

D gene: NA
J gene: TRBJ2-5
V gene: TRBV14
clone size: NA
CDR3 DNA: TGTGCCAGCAGCCAGGATCTCTGGCGCACCCAGTACTTC
CDR3 protein: CASSQDLWRTQYF

D gene: NA
J gene: TRBJ2-1
V gene: TRBV3-1
clone size: NA
CDR3 DNA: TGTGCCAGCAGCCACCTAGGACTTGAGCAGTTCTTC
CDR3 protein: CASSHLGLEQFF

D gene: TRBD2
J gene: TRBJ2-5
V gene: TRBV7-8
clone size: NA
CDR3 DNA: TGTGCCAGCTTTCCTAGCGGATTGGAGACCCAGTACTTC
CDR3 protein: CASFPSGLETQYF

D gene: NA
J gene: TRBJ2-1
V gene: TRBV2
clone size: NA
CDR3 DNA: TGTGCCAGCAGTGAAGTTTTGGCAGGCAACAATGAGCAGTTCTTC
CDR3 protein: CASSEVLAGNNEQFF

D gene: NA
J gene: TRBJ2-7
V gene: TRBV5-1
clone size: NA
CDR3 DNA: TGCGCCAGCAGCTTGGCCTCTGGACTGACCTACGAGCAGTACTTC
CDR3 protein: CASSLASGLTYEQYF

D gene: NA
J gene: TRBJ2-6
V gene: TRBV7-2
clone size: few
CDR3 DNA: TGTGCCAGCAGCTTTACAGGGCCTGGGGCCAACGTCCTGACTTTC
CDR3 protein: CASSFTGPGANVLTF

D gene: TRBD1
J gene: TRBJ2-2
V gene: TRBV20-1
clone size: few
CDR3 DNA: TGCAGTGCTAGTTACAGGGGGCCCACCGGGGAGCTGTTTTTT
CDR3 protein: CSASYRGPTGELFF

D gene: NA
J gene: TRBJ1-5
V gene: TRBV5-1
clone size: NA
CDR3 DNA: TGCGCCAGCAGCTTGTTGGGACAAAGCAATCAGCCCCAGCATTTT
CDR3 protein: CASSLLGQSNQPQHF

D gene: TRBD2
J gene: TRBJ2-6
V gene: TRBV29-1
clone size: few
CDR3 DNA: TGCAGCGCCCGGGGGGGATCTGCCTCTGGGGCCAACGTCCTGACTTTC
CDR3 protein: CSARGGSASGANVLTF

D gene: NA
J gene: TRBJ2-2
V gene: TRBV6-2/TRBV6-3
clone size: NA
CDR3 DNA: TGTGCCAGCAGTTACGAGCGGATTACCGGGGAGCTGTTTTTT
CDR3 protein: CASSYERITGELFF

D gene: NA
J gene: TRBJ2-5
V gene: TRBV20-1
clone size: few
CDR3 DNA: TGCAGTGCTAGAGTACCAGGAAGCCAAGAGACCCAGTACTTC
CDR3 protein: CSARVPGSQETQYF

D gene: TRBD2
J gene: TRBJ2-1
V gene: TRBV28
clone size: few
CDR3 DNA: TGTGCCAGCAGTGGAGCGGGAGGGCCGACGAATGAGCAGTTCTTC
CDR3 protein: CASSGAGGPTNEQFF

D gene: TRBD2
J gene: TRBJ2-7
V gene: TRBV3-1
clone size: NA
CDR3 DNA: TGTGCCAGCAGCCAAGATTATGGGACTAGCGGGAGTGGCGAGCAGTACTTC
CDR3 protein: CASSQDYGTSGSGEQYF

D gene: TRBD2
J gene: TRBJ2-3
V gene: TRBV20-1
clone size: many
CDR3 DNA: TGCAGTGCTAGAGATCGAGGGACTAGCGGGATAGGAAGAGATACGCAGTATTTT
CDR3 protein: CSARDRGTSGIGRDTQYF